This TCR beta chain derives from a study of shared clonotypes between healthy human individuals. Points on this clone: Its antigen is not known. Other DNA sequences of this sample code for an identical CDR3.

In germline, CDR1 is SGHAT, CDR2 FQNNGV. Trimming cost V 3 bases and J 2 bases, with 8 bases left between them. The CDR3 contains 13 residues. Generated by immunoSEQ multiplex PCR, the TCRdb table keeps only in-frame clones and is missing some. Among about 600,000 clones, less than 97% were seen once, and the ten largest hold about 0.11%. General observations from the study: Limited genetic and exposure-history diversity came from having few donors. It was observed that about 5% of naive CD4 clonotypes were shared across a handful of donors. In contrast to clonotypes shared by all four donors, non-shared clonotypes had lower generation probabilities.

Terminally differentiated effector memory CD45RA+ cells were left out of the naive CD8 fraction, which was CD45RO-negative and positively selected for CCR7. Each sample came from a Caucasian adult donor living in Nashville, Tennessee. The sample consisted of naive CD8+ T cells sorted from blood. The TCR comes from a woman in her 30s in good health. This chain connects TRBV11-2 to TRBJ2-7, with D possibly being TRBD2 (7 bases). CDR3 amino acids: CASSFGGPYEQYF. As DNA, the CDR3 is TGTGCCAGCAGCTTCGGGGGGCCCTACGAGCAGTACTTC.